These 16 T cell receptor beta chains came from one sample sequenced in a study of T cell responses to AZD1222 COVID-19 vaccine. The table came from immunoSEQ multiplex PCR; TCRdb's copy has only in-frame clones and leaves some out. The table shows 40,000 to 45,000 clones, with over 75% occurring only once. Sequenced here: peripheral blood, sampled 28 days after the second dose of the MenACWY control vaccine. Every receptor here comes from an adult who received the MenACWY meningococcal vaccine as a control.

This rearrangement joins TRBV5-1 to TRBJ1-1; the D gene is possibly TRBD1 (6 bases). Germline V gene data show CDR1 as SGHRS and CDR2 as YFSETQ. The CDR3 contains 12 residues. V was trimmed by 4 bases and J by 3 bases, leaving 7 bases between them. The CDR3 DNA reads TGCGCCAGCAGCACAGGGTACACTGAAGCTTTCTTT. The encoded protein is CASSTGYTEAFF.

CDR3 region: CASTLGAGEAFF. The CDR3 DNA sequence: TGTGCCAGCACCCTTGGGGCAGGGGAGGCTTTCTTT. This chain links TRBV25-1 with TRBJ1-1, with D possibly being TRBD1 (6 bases). V lost 7 bases and J 11 bases, leaving 17 bases between the germline ends. The CDR3 consists of 12 residues. Looked up from germline, CDR1 is MGHDK and CDR2 is SYGVNS. Filled out from reference TRBV25-1 and TRBJ1-1, the complete variable domain reads EADIYQTPRYLVIGTGKKITLECSQTMGHDKMYWYQQDPGMELHLIHYSYGVNSTEKGDLSSESTVSRIRTEHFPLTLESARPSHTSQYLCASTLGAGEAFFGQGTRLTVV.

This sequence joins TRBV4-2 and TRBJ1-3; D is undetermined. Germline V gives CDR1 LGHNA, CDR2 YNFKEQ. The CDR3 is made up of 13 amino acids. V lost 0 bases to trimming and J lost 3 bases, with 3 bases between them. In nucleotides, the CDR3 is TGTGCCAGCAGCCAAGATGGTGGAAACACCATATATTTT. It codes for CASSQDGGNTIYF.

The CDR3 DNA follows: TGTGCCAGCAGCCCAGGGGGTAATTCACCCCTCCACTTT. It codes for CASSPGGNSPLHF. The chain combines TRBV12-3 or TRBV12-4 with TRBJ1-6; 7 nucleotides match TRBD1. V lost 6 bases and J lost 6; bases outside the gene matches: 2. The CDR3 length is 13 residues.

This chain connects TRBV11-2 to TRBJ2-4; 9 nucleotides line up with TRBD1. V gave up 5 bases and J gave up 0 bases; unmatched junction bases: 11. The CDR3 runs 18 residues. Germline V gene sequence: CDR1 SGHAT, CDR2 FQNNGV. The CDR3 sequence is CASSLQTGGTLAKNIQYF. CDR3 nucleotide sequence: TGTGCCAGCAGCCTGCAGACAGGGGGTACCTTAGCCAAAAACATTCAGTACTTC.

The rearrangement links TRBV19 to TRBJ1-2; 8 bases fit TRBD1. CDR3 length: 14 residues. V was pared by 5 bases and J by 5 bases, with 7 bases of the junction left unmatched. Germline lookup yields CDR1 LNHDA and CDR2 SQIVND (reference sequence). The chain's CDR3 is CASSRAGGFYGYTF. CDR3 DNA: TGTGCCAGTAGTCGCGCAGGGGGCTTTTATGGCTACACCTTC.

This clone was observed a few times. The chain uses TRBV12-5 and TRBJ1-3; 10 bases line up with TRBD1. Trimming took 1 base from V and 4 from J; bases not matched to a gene: 7. The CDR3 contains 17 residues. Germline-derived CDR1 and CDR2 are LGHNT and FRNRAP. This CDR3 reads CASGLAAGTGAGNTIYF. The CDR3 DNA reads as TGTGCTAGTGGTTTGGCCGCCGGGACAGGGGCAGGAAACACCATATATTTT.

This rearrangement joins TRBV30 to TRBJ1-6, with 12 positions matching TRBD1. The CDR3 runs to 16 residues. In germline, CDR1 is GTSNPN, CDR2 SVGIG (reference sequence). The V segment lost 3 bases and the J segment 5 bases; nucleotides outside the gene matches: 5. The CDR3 protein is CAWRGTGGGNNSPLHF. The CDR3 nucleotides read TGTGCCTGGAGGGGGACAGGGGGCGGTAATAATTCACCCCTCCACTTT. Full variable domain (missing parts from reference TRBV30 and TRBJ1-6): SQTIHQWPATLVQPVGSPLSLECTVEGTSNPNLYWYRQAAGRGLQLLFYSVGIGQISSEVPQNLSASRPQDRQFILSSKKLLLSDSGFYLCAWRGTGGGNNSPLHFGNGTRLTVT.

V gene TRBV12-5 combines with J gene TRBJ2-5; perhaps D is TRBD1 or TRBD2 (5 bases each). Germline V gene lookup returns CDR1 LGHNT and CDR2 FRNRAP. Trimming took 5 bases from V and 2 from J, leaving 12 bases between them. This CDR3 comprises 14 residues. As DNA, the CDR3 is TGTGCTAGTGGTCTCGGGACGGTTCAAGAGACCCAGTACTTC. Residues: CASGLGTVQETQYF.

The rearrangement uses TRBV3-1 (or the pseudogene TRBV3-2) and TRBJ1-2; D gene ambiguous. CDR1 LGHDT and CDR2 YNNKEL come from the germline V gene (reference sequence). Trimming removed 6 bases from V and 7 bases from J, with 12 bases in between. This CDR3 spans 12 amino acids. CDR3 in DNA: TGTGCCAGCAGACGCTCCGGGGTTGGCTACACCTTC. Translated, it gives CASRRSGVGYTF.

J is TRBJ1-2 and V is TRBV27; no clear D gene. CDR1 MNHEY and CDR2 SMNVEV come from the germline V gene (reference sequence). V was pared by 6 bases and J by 4 bases, with 15 bases between. The CDR3 spans 14 residues. CDR3 nucleotide sequence: TGTGCCAGCAGAGAAACAGAGTTCCCCTATGGCTACACCTTC. The encoded protein is CASRETEFPYGYTF.

As concerns this clone: The germline gene is not matched at one end of the junction; a read error may be the cause. The rearrangement uses TRBV7-9 and TRBJ2-1; perhaps D is TRBD1 or TRBD2 (6 bases each). CDR1 is SEHNR, CDR2 FQNEAQ, per germline (reference sequence). This CDR3 has 11 amino acids. In DNA form, the CDR3 reads TGTGCCAGCAGCCGGGGACTGGGGGCAGTCTTC. Translated: CASSRGLGAVF.

This chain connects TRBV2 to TRBJ1-1, with D tentatively TRBD1 (5 bases). V gave up 5 bases and J gave up 4 bases, with 11 bases separating them. CDR3 length equals 13 residues. The germline gives CDR1 SNHLY, CDR2 FYNNEI. The CDR3 nucleotides are TGTGCCAGCAGTCCCCCTGGGGGCACTGAAGCTTTCTTT. It translates to CASSPPGGTEAFF.

The chain carries TRBV6-6 and TRBJ1-2; D unclear. This CDR3 has 14 amino acids. The V gene lost 0 bases and the J gene lost 4 bases, with 9 bases spanning the gap. In germline, CDR1 is MNHNY, CDR2 SVGAGI (reference sequence). For the CDR3, the DNA is TGTGCCAGCAGTTACTCTCGGGGTTGCTATGGCTACACCTTC. Encoded protein: CASSYSRGCYGYTF.

The V gene is TRBV6-5, the J gene TRBJ2-1; TRBD2 aligns across 7 bases. Germline V CDR1 and CDR2: MNHEY, SVGAGI. The ends lost 0 bases at V and 7 bases at J; junction bases unmatched: 9. The CDR3 consists of 16 residues. The CDR3 reads CASSYSSLAASNEQFF. The CDR3 nucleotides read TGTGCCAGCAGTTACTCATCGCTAGCGGCCTCTAATGAGCAGTTCTTC.

Only one count was recorded for this clone. The rearrangement links TRBV5-4 to TRBJ1-2, with D tentatively TRBD1 (5 bases). V dropped 5 bases and J dropped 4 bases, with 12 bases sitting between them. The CDR3 contains 13 residues. Germline assignment: CDR1 SGHNT and CDR2 YYREEE (reference sequence). The CDR3 bases are TGTGCCAGCAGTTCGGGACGGATCTATGGCTACACCTTC. Translated, it gives CASSSGRIYGYTF.